The 20 T cell receptor beta chains listed next were all sequenced from one sample in a study of T cells after yellow fever vaccination. TCRdb re-called the 5' RACE reads with MiXCR, one entry per CDR3 protein. The sample comprises just under 600,000 distinct CDR3 sequences, roughly 14% of which are singletons, and over 12% rests with the top ten. The material was PBMCs, obtained on the day of the yellow fever booster vaccination. These TCRs come from a man aged 30 to 39 who received the YFV17D yellow fever vaccine.

V gene TRBV10-1 combines with J gene TRBJ2-7; a possible D gene is TRBD1 (6 bases). Germline CDR1 is WNHNN and CDR2 is SYGVQD (reference sequence). Trimming stripped 6 bases from V and 3 bases from J, with 12 bases between. The CDR3 is 13 amino acids. The CDR3 loop is CASSAGVGYEQYF. The CDR3 nucleotides are TGCGCCAGCAGCGCAGGGGTAGGCTACGAGCAGTACTTC.

The chain combines TRBV21-1 with TRBJ2-3; TRBD1 is the table's D call and was not checked against the DNA. TRBV21-1 has pseudogene status. The CDR3 sequence is 15 residues long. In DNA, the CDR3 is TGTGCCAGCAGGAGGACAGGGTCGGGCGCAGATACGCAGTATTTT. Its protein is CASRRTGSGADTQYF.

This clonotype was picked up a small number of times. The gene calls are TRBV3-1 and TRBJ1-5, with D unresolved. The length of the CDR3 is 14 residues. V gave up 4 bases and J gave up 4 bases, with 11 bases separating them. Germline assignment: CDR1 LGHDT and CDR2 YNNKEL (reference sequence). The DNA of the CDR3 is TGTGCCAGCAGCCCCGACTGGGGAAATCAGCCCCAGCATTTT. This translates into CASSPDWGNQPQHF.

A few counts support this clonotype. This rearrangement joins TRBV5-6 to TRBJ2-5; possible D gene TRBD2, 6 bases. V shed 6 bases and J shed 5 bases, with 14 bases lying between them. The V gene's germline CDR1 is SGHDT and CDR2 YYEEEE. The CDR3 is 13 amino acids. CDR3: CASTLDYGETQYF. As DNA, the CDR3 is TGTGCCAGCACCCTGGACTACGGGGAGACCCAGTACTTC.

The chain is built from TRBV12-3 or TRBV12-4 and TRBJ2-2; TRBD2 matches 8 bases. The junction had 12 bases not matched to a gene; V was cut back by 3 bases and J by 9 bases. The CDR3 spans 16 residues. CDR3 nucleotides: TGTGCCAGCAGTTTCAGAAGCGGGAGTAGGCGGAGGGAGCTGTTTTTT. Its protein product is CASSFRSGSRRRELFF.

The chain combines TRBV11-2 with TRBJ1-1; the D is unclear. Germline CDR1 is SGHAT and CDR2 is FQNNGV. This CDR3 contains 13 residues. The V end was cut by 0 bases, the J end by 8 bases, with 10 bases between. The CDR3 loop reads CASSLDPGLEAFF. Written as DNA, the CDR3 is TGTGCCAGCAGCTTAGACCCGGGTCTGGAAGCTTTCTTT.

This clonotype has at least ten counts. The rearrangement uses TRBV20-1 and TRBJ2-3; D not certain. V lost 6 bases to trimming and J lost 4 bases, with 17 bases between them. Germline V CDR1 and CDR2: DFQATT, SNEGSKA (reference sequence). CDR3 length: 14 residues. In DNA form, the CDR3 reads TGCAGTGCGTCTAGAGTTCGCAGCGCAGATACGCAGTATTTT. It yields the protein CSASRVRSADTQYF.

The CDR3 DNA follows: TGTGCCAGCAGCATGGGGGACAGGCACAATCAGCCCCAGCATTTT. Amino acid sequence: CASSMGDRHNQPQHF. J is TRBJ1-5 and V is TRBV12-3 or TRBV12-4; TRBD1 agrees at 8 bases. V lost 6 bases and J lost 3; bases outside the gene matches: 7. This CDR3 has 15 amino acids.

There are a few counts of this clonotype. This chain connects TRBV24-1 to TRBJ2-1; 10 bases fit TRBD1. The V and J ends lost 6 bases and 9 bases, in that order; junction bases with no gene match: 7. CDR3 length equals 14 residues. Germline V gene sequence: CDR1 KGHDR, CDR2 SFDVKD. The CDR3 DNA sequence: TGTGCCACCAGTTGGGGACAGGGGACGGCTGAGCAGTTCTTC. Amino acid sequence: CATSWGQGTAEQFF.

This clonotype was recorded at least ten times. This sequence joins TRBV7-2 and TRBJ2-5; 12 bases are a match to TRBD2. The trim removed 4 bases at V and 5 bases at J, leaving 11 bases unmatched. Germline CDR1 reads SGHTA; CDR2 reads FQGNSA. The CDR3 extends over 17 amino acids. CDR3 DNA sequence: TGTGCCAGCAGCTCAAGGGCTAGCGGGAGGGCCGCCGAGACCCAGTACTTC. This translates into CASSSRASGRAAETQYF.

The chain joins TRBV28 to TRBJ1-4, with 8 bases lining up with TRBD1. V shed 5 bases, J shed 1 base, and the junction held 15 bases outside the gene matches. Looked up from germline, CDR1 is MDHEN and CDR2 is SYDVKM. The CDR3 length is 19 residues. The CDR3 spells CASSPEIDRGTRTNEKLFF. The CDR3 coding sequence is TGTGCCAGCAGTCCCGAGATCGACAGGGGTACTAGAACTAATGAAAAACTGTTTTTT.

The rearrangement uses TRBV10-3 and TRBJ2-7, with 13 positions matching TRBD2. Germline V CDR1 and CDR2: ENHRY, SYGVKD. The trim removed 8 bases at V and 1 base at J, leaving 11 bases unmatched. CDR3 size: 17 residues. CDR3 in DNA: TGTGCCATCGGTGGGACTAGCGGGACCGCGGTTTCCTACGAGCAGTACTTC. The encoded protein is CAIGGTSGTAVSYEQYF.

The V gene is TRBV5-6, the J gene TRBJ2-1; D may correspond to TRBD1 or TRBD2 (5 bases each). This CDR3 has 13 amino acids. Trimming took off 5 bases at V and 7 bases at J, with 13 bases between the two ends. Germline V gives CDR1 SGHDT, CDR2 YYEEEE. CDR3 protein: CASSYDSGNEQFF. CDR3 DNA: TGTGCCAGCAGTTACGACAGCGGTAATGAGCAGTTCTTC.

This clonotype was counted between two and nine times. The chain links TRBV7-9 to TRBJ2-7, with 10 bases aligning to TRBD2. The ends lost 1 base at V and 4 bases at J; junction bases unmatched: 7. Germline CDR1 reads SEHNR; CDR2 reads FQNEAQ (reference sequence). The CDR3 runs 16 residues. The CDR3 reads CASSLDGLAGEYEQYF. CDR3 DNA sequence: TGTGCCAGCAGCTTAGATGGGCTAGCGGGAGAGTACGAGCAGTACTTC.

The chain employs TRBV24-1 and TRBJ1-4; 7 positions match TRBD1. CDR1 and CDR2 (germline): KGHDR, SFDVKD. After removal of 2 bases from V and 5 bases from J, the junction contained 4 bases not matched to a gene. The CDR3 is made up of 15 amino acids. The CDR3 coding sequence is TGTGCCACCAGTGATTCACGCAGGGGGAATGAAAAACTGTTTTTT. It specifies CATSDSRRGNEKLFF.

This sequence joins TRBV20-1 and TRBJ1-2, with D perhaps matching TRBD1 (5 bases). V was cut by 5 bases and J by 4 bases, with 17 bases left in between. The germline gives CDR1 DFQATT, CDR2 SNEGSKA (reference sequence). This CDR3 contains 14 residues. The CDR3 spells CSARDFEGAYGYTF. In DNA form, the CDR3 reads TGCAGTGCTCGCGATTTTGAAGGGGCCTATGGCTACACCTTC.

The chain couples TRBV6-2 or TRBV6-3 to TRBJ2-7; weak D call: TRBD1 (5 bases). This CDR3 is built from 15 residues. Germline CDR1 reads MNHEY; CDR2 reads SVGEGT. Between the trimmed V and J ends, which lost 7 bases and 0 bases, there was a span of 16 bases. The CDR3: CASILGASISYEQYF. The CDR3 coding sequence is TGTGCCAGCATTCTAGGGGCCTCAATCTCCTACGAGCAGTACTTC.

In its sample, this clonotype was seen many times. This sequence joins TRBV25-1 and TRBJ2-7; no clear D. V was shortened by 3 bases and J by 6 bases, with 3 bases between the two germline ends. Looked up from germline, CDR1 is MGHDK and CDR2 is SYGVNS. CDR3 length: 10 amino acids. The chain's CDR3 is CASSEGEQYF. The CDR3 DNA reads as TGTGCCAGCAGTGAGGGCGAGCAGTACTTC.

The chain has TRBV9 and TRBJ2-1; 8 positions match TRBD2. The ends lost 4 bases at V and 3 bases at J; junction bases unmatched: 6. The germline V gene encodes CDR1 SGDLS and CDR2 YYNGEE. The CDR3 length is 15 residues. CDR3 nucleotides: TGTGCCAGCAGCAACGCGGCGGGAGGCTACAATGAGCAGTTCTTC. It specifies CASSNAAGGYNEQFF.

This clonotype was seen a handful of times. The rearrangement joins TRBV29-1 to TRBJ2-2, with TRBD1 identical over 11 bases. The V gene end was trimmed by 6 bases and the J gene end by 2 bases; junction bases not matched to a gene: 11. Germline V CDR1 and CDR2: SQVTM, ANQGSEA. The CDR3 has 17 amino acids. CDR3 region: CSVTGQGASSNTGELFF. CDR3 DNA: TGCAGCGTCACCGGACAGGGGGCGAGTTCAAACACCGGGGAGCTGTTTTTT.